This T cell receptor delta chain was recorded in a study of gamma-delta chains in newborns, infants, children. Background on the study: Microbial exposure reportedly drives polyclonal innate γδ T cell expansion after birth.

TCRdb re-called the reads with CATT. The data hold several thousand delta-chain clones, with about 4.3% observed a single time. The CDR3 sequence is 19 residues long. CDR1 GEAIGNYY and CDR2 EKD come from the germline V gene. Comments on this clone: Since a far larger clone is one base different, this is likely a read error.

The J gene is TRDJ3, the V gene TRDV2; 13 bases align to TRDD3. This sequence originates from a child who was a newborn, infant or young child, either healthy, febrile or measles-vaccinated (not recorded which). The sequencing input was blood. CDR3 region: CACDTVLGDTAWDARQMFF. CDR3 nucleotides: TGTGCCTGTGACACCGTACTGGGGGATACGGCCTGGGACGCCCGACAGATGTTTTTC.